This T cell receptor beta chain emerged from a study of blood T cell repertoires in COVID-19 (dated by TCRdb to the early 2020s). For the wider study: The collaborator samples originated in the United States, Italy and Spain and spanned the acute and convalescent phases of COVID-19. The material from the prospective study consisted of cDNA or gDNA derived from T cells, B-cell-depleted T cells, or PBMCs. Subjects who had been exposed to COVID-19, were actively infected with it, or had recovered from it provided the deeply sampled blood TCRbeta repertoires that made up the dataset. A freely available public database, intended as a resource for researchers studying the immune response to SARS-CoV-2, is where the repertoires were released. Samples were obtained from the ongoing ImmuneRACE study (first 160 participants) and from 1,254 subjects provided by 6 global collaborators. A de-identified subject ID, COVID-19 status, age in years and sex were almost always included in the sample metadata. HLA class I and class II types, where available, came from metadata supplied by the sample provider rather than from assay-based typing. Study-level results and caveats: The quantity of clinical and demographic metadata differed by source and by participant and was supplied without curation.

The immunoSEQ Assay, a bias-controlled multiplex PCR, was used to amplify TCRbeta CDR3 regions from genomic DNA. Per the source publication's procedure: Within the assay, amplification of reference gene primers was used to estimate how many nucleated cells each sample contained. To quantify the absolute abundance of each unique TCRbeta CDR3 rearrangement, sequence reads were collapsed and filtered. For each sample, productive Simpson clonality was calculated as the square root of Simpson's diversity index over productive rearrangements. TCRdb holds this immuneACCESS table with in-frame rearrangements only. Some clones are missing; in checked studies, unresolved V genes explain under half, and the rest has no known cause. Clonal size and the V and J genes are those of that table, whereas D and trimming came from the DNA. For this sample the table gives some 370,000 clones, of which 80% to 85% were detected only once. Approximately 5% of the sample is in the top ten clones.

Enrolling through a virtual design, the prospective study's participants ranged in age from roughly 18 to 89 years and lived across more than 20 United States geographic areas. In the prospective study, participants were assigned to cohorts based on the clinical history participants reported in a screening survey and a study questionnaire. For ImmuneRACE Cohort 3, a participant was defined as recovered based on two consecutive negative NP/OP PCR tests, clearance by a healthcare professional, or resolution of symptoms. Each participant in the prospective study had whole blood, serum and a nasopharyngeal or oropharyngeal swab collected by mobile phlebotomists. Over a roughly two-month period, participants in the prospective study had the option of providing additional blood draws and questionnaires. Before DNA extraction, blood samples from the prospective study were shipped at room temperature or frozen.

The sample holds many counts of this clone. Its specific antigen is unknown. Base-call qualities are not available, and no considerably larger clone is one nucleotide away. V was cut back by 2 bases and J by 3 bases, leaving a gap of 17 bases between them. The germline V gene sets CDR1 to MNHNS and CDR2 to SASEGT. The CDR3 measures 16 amino acids from cysteine to phenylalanine. This entry keeps only the CDR3 DNA: 48 bases, framed from base 1. This receptor was obtained from a woman aged 50 to 65 who had recovered from COVID-19. The sequence joins TRBV6-1 to TRBJ2-7; the D region possibly corresponds to TRBD2 (5 bases align). Sequencing input: PBMCs or T cells enriched from blood (not recorded which). The CDR3 loop reads CASSESWDLGVYEQYF. The nucleotide sequence reads as follows: TGTGCCAGCAGTGAATCGTGGGATCTGGGAGTCTACGAGCAGTACTTC.